The 4 T cell receptor beta chains given below trace back to one sample, sequenced in a study of radiation and T cells in renal cell carcinoma. Sequencing was performed with immunoSEQ multiplex PCR; in TCRdb, only in-frame clones are kept and a portion is missing. The repertoire consists of 15,000 to 20,000 clones, with 50% to 75% occurring once and the leading ten covering 27%. Stated treatment: 15 Gy SBRT to primary tumor, nephrectomy 4 weeks later. Sample: tumor tissue, taken from a patient whose treatment included radiotherapy and nephrectomy. The receptors were gathered from a woman in her 70s with renal cell carcinoma.

V is TRBV29-1 and J is TRBJ1-1; D is perhaps TRBD1 (5 bases). Germline CDR1 and CDR2: SQVTM and ANQGSEA. Between the trimmed V and J ends, which lost 7 bases and 8 bases, there was a span of 11 bases. This CDR3 is 10 amino acids long. The CDR3 protein is CSGVGTEAFF. The DNA for the CDR3 is TGCAGCGGGGTCGGGACGGAAGCTTTCTTT.

The chain uses TRBV6-1 and TRBJ2-7; TRBD1 matches 11 bases. Germline CDR1 MNHNS, CDR2 SASEGT. The CDR3 sequence is 13 residues long. In nucleotides, the CDR3 is TGTAACGCCCGGGGACAGGGGGACTACGAGCAGTACTTC. Protein: CNARGQGDYEQYF.

CDR3 sequence reads: CASSLIGDTQYF. In nucleotides, the CDR3 is TGTGCCAGCAGTTTAATTGGAGATACGCAGTATTTT. The chain recombines TRBV27 with TRBJ2-3; no definite D call. CDR1 is MNHEY and CDR2 is SMNVEV in the germline V gene (reference sequence). V was clipped by 2 bases and J by 5 bases, with 5 bases between them. The CDR3 is 12 residues long.

V is TRBV5-4 and J is TRBJ1-2; no reliable D call. This CDR3 spans 12 amino acids. V was trimmed by 1 base and J by 8 bases, leaving 9 bases between them. From germline, CDR1 is SGHNT and CDR2 YYREEE (reference sequence). CDR3 amino acids: CASSLWVGGYTF. CDR3 in DNA: TGTGCCAGCAGCTTGTGGGTGGGCGGCTACACCTTC.